These T cell receptor beta chains were read from a single sample in a study of cytomegalovirus exposure and HLA in healthy donors. Only in-frame clones appear in the TCRdb table, and some are missing; sequencing was by immunoSEQ multiplex PCR. The sample has tens of thousands of clones; under 80% are singletons. The sequenced sample was PBMCs. These receptors all come from a man aged 30 to 39 in good health and CMV-seropositive. CDR3s include the opening cysteine and the closing phenylalanine or tryptophan. A D gene is named only where the DNA matches it firmly. Clone size is not always given. Where it is, it says once, few, many or a class for expanded clones.

D gene,clone size,V gene,J gene,CDR3 protein,CDR3 DNA
TRBD1,few,TRBV6-5,TRBJ1-1,CASSYDRAGTEAFF,TGTGCCAGCAGTTACGACAGGGCCGGCACTGAAGCTTTCTTT
NA,few,TRBV18,TRBJ2-7,CASSPGPGYEQYF,TGTGCCAGCTCACCAGGGCCAGGGTACGAGCAGTACTTC
TRBD1,NA,TRBV7-9,TRBJ2-7,CASSLRPGQGLYEQYF,TGTGCCAGCAGCTTAAGGCCGGGACAGGGATTATACGAGCAGTACTTC
TRBD1,NA,TRBV7-3,TRBJ2-1,CASSLGQGSVSEQFF,TGTGCCAGCAGCTTGGGACAGGGCTCGGTCAGTGAGCAGTTCTTC
TRBD2,NA,TRBV18,TRBJ2-3,CASSQWTSGDPTDTQYF,TGTGCCAGCTCACAATGGACTAGCGGGGACCCCACAGATACGCAGTATTTT
NA,NA,TRBV4-3,TRBJ1-1,CASSQEMWVDTEAFF,TGCGCCAGCAGCCAAGAAATGTGGGTTGACACTGAGGCTTTCTTT
NA,NA,TRBV27,TRBJ1-2,CASSFLEGYSNYGYTF,TGTGCCAGCAGTTTTTTGGAGGGATATTCTAACTATGGCTACACCTTC
TRBD2,NA,TRBV5-3,TRBJ2-5,CARSLDPGGQTQYF,TGTGCCAGAAGCTTGGATCCGGGGGGACAGACCCAGTACTTC
TRBD2,NA,TRBV7-2,TRBJ2-2,CASSLPQRGGDTGELFF,TGTGCCAGCAGCTTACCCCAGCGGGGGGGAGACACCGGGGAGCTGTTTTTT
NA,NA,TRBV18,TRBJ2-7,CASSKSGPFEQYF,TGTGCCAGCTCAAAGTCAGGGCCGTTCGAGCAGTACTTC
NA,few,TRBV6-5,TRBJ1-6,CAISREGLNSPLHF,TGTGCCATTTCTCGGGAAGGATTAAATTCACCCCTCCACTTT
TRBD1,NA,TRBV2,TRBJ2-2,CASRGTGSTGELFF,TGTGCCAGCAGGGGGACAGGCTCCACCGGGGAGCTGTTTTTT
NA,NA,TRBV30,TRBJ1-1,CASVHGQLNTEAFF,TGTGCCTCCGTTCATGGGCAGCTGAACACTGAAGCTTTCTTT
NA,NA,TRBV10-3,TRBJ2-7,CAISEGTSYEQYF,TGTGCCATCAGTGAGGGCACCTCCTACGAGCAGTACTTC
TRBD1,NA,TRBV11-2,TRBJ1-2,CASTVDRGGYNYGYTF,TGTGCCAGCACGGTTGACAGGGGTGGCTATAACTATGGCTACACCTTC
TRBD1,NA,TRBV9,TRBJ1-3,CASSTGVDSGNTIYF,TGTGCCAGCAGCACAGGGGTCGACTCTGGAAACACCATATATTTT
NA,NA,TRBV5-1,TRBJ1-6,CASSLGGSNPSPLHF,TGCGCCAGCAGCTTGGGGGGCAGCAATCCCTCACCCCTCCACTTT
NA,NA,TRBV20-1,TRBJ2-5,CSAMEEETQYF,TGCAGTGCTATGGAGGAAGAGACCCAGTACTTC
TRBD2,NA,TRBV7-9,TRBJ2-2,CSSRSGEGELFF,TGTTCCAGCAGGTCGGGGGAGGGCGAGCTGTTTTTT
NA,NA,TRBV15,TRBJ1-4,CATSRDPAGIHEKLFF,TGTGCCACCAGCAGAGATCCCGCAGGGATACATGAAAAACTGTTTTTT
NA,NA,TRBV18,TRBJ2-5,CASSPQGRREYF,TGTGCCAGCTCACCTCAGGGCCGCCGGGAGTACTTC
TRBD1,NA,TRBV30,TRBJ2-7,CARTRQGSYEQYF,TGTGCCCGGACTCGACAGGGGTCCTACGAGCAGTACTTC
NA,once,TRBV19,TRBJ1-5,CASSSRDIESNQPQHF,TGTGCCAGTAGTTCCCGGGACATTGAGAGCAATCAGCCCCAGCATTTT
TRBD1,few,TRBV7-2,TRBJ1-4,CASGQGPDEKLFF,TGTGCCAGCGGACAGGGCCCGGATGAAAAACTGTTTTTT
NA,NA,TRBV7-9,TRBJ2-2,CASSLVGQGNTGELFF,TGTGCCAGCAGCTTAGTTGGTCAGGGGAACACCGGGGAGCTGTTTTTT
NA,NA,TRBV19,TRBJ1-2,CASSKSRQLLNYGYTF,TGTGCCAGTAGTAAGTCAAGACAGCTGCTTAACTATGGCTACACCTTC
NA,few,TRBV19,TRBJ1-3,CASTTGSSGNTIYF,TGTGCCAGTACTACAGGGAGCTCTGGAAACACCATATATTTT
TRBD1,once,TRBV5-1,TRBJ2-1,CASSLATGGAYNEQFF,TGCGCCAGCAGCTTGGCAACAGGGGGCGCCTACAATGAGCAGTTCTTC
TRBD2,once,TRBV7-8,TRBJ2-5,CASSTLSGGQETQYF,TGTGCCAGCAGCACTCTCAGCGGGGGCCAAGAGACCCAGTACTTC
NA,few,TRBV5-6,TRBJ1-1,CASSLWGYRVRNTEAFF,TGTGCCAGCAGCTTGTGGGGCTACAGGGTCAGGAACACTGAAGCTTTCTTT
NA,NA,TRBV5-5,TRBJ1-4,CASSLGRVGEKLFF,TGTGCCAGCAGCTTGGGCAGGGTTGGTGAAAAACTGTTTTTT
TRBD1,NA,TRBV2,TRBJ1-5,CASEYTGANQPQHF,TGTGCCAGCGAATACACAGGGGCTAATCAGCCCCAGCATTTT
NA,few,TRBV5-1,TRBJ2-2,CASSPGWRGTDRTGELFF,TGCGCCAGCAGCCCTGGATGGAGGGGGACAGACAGAACCGGGGAGCTGTTTTTT
NA,NA,TRBV2,TRBJ1-6,CASSRGQENSPLHF,TGTGCCAGCAGCCGGGGACAAGAGAATTCACCCCTCCACTTT
TRBD1,few,TRBV5-1,TRBJ1-4,CASSLGKGTGDEKLFF,TGCGCCAGCAGCTTGGGCAAAGGGACAGGGGATGAAAAACTGTTTTTT
NA,once,TRBV15,TRBJ2-3,CATSSRGGAVSDTQYF,TGTGCCACCAGCAGTCGAGGGGGGGCAGTTTCAGATACGCAGTATTTT
NA,NA,TRBV11-3,TRBJ1-1,CASSVQGNTEAFF,TGTGCCAGCAGCGTACAGGGGAACACTGAAGCTTTCTTT
NA,NA,TRBV15,TRBJ2-1,CATSRTGRVNNEQFF,TGTGCCACCAGCAGGACAGGTCGAGTGAACAATGAGCAGTTCTTC
TRBD1,NA,TRBV6-1,TRBJ1-2,CASEQGASYGYTF,TGTGCCAGTGAACAGGGGGCAAGCTATGGCTACACCTTC
NA,NA,TRBV28,TRBJ2-7,CASEGESYYEQYF,TGTGCCAGCGAGGGGGAGTCATATTACGAGCAGTACTTC
TRBD2,NA,TRBV6-8,TRBJ2-5,CASSYVLAGGIETQYF,TGTGCCAGCAGTTACGTCCTAGCGGGGGGCATAGAGACCCAGTACTTC
TRBD2,few,TRBV4-1,TRBJ2-7,CASSLIAGISYEQYF,TGCGCCAGCAGCCTCATAGCGGGGATATCCTACGAGCAGTACTTC